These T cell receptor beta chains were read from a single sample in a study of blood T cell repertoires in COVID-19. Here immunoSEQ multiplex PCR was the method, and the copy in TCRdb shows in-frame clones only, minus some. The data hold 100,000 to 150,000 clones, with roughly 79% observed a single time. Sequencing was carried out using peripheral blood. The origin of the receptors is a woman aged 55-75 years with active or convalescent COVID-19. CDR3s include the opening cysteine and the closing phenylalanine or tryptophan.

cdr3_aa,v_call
CASGLLGDTDTQYF,TRBV12-5
CASREGPGELFF,TRBV25-1
CATSPGRGQGEQPQHF,TRBV24-1
CASSYTAPNTEAFF,TRBV7-9
CASSITDYNQPQHF,TRBV19
CASRLFSTVNNSPLHF,TRBV27
CAIRTLNTEAFF,TRBV28
CASSTGENTEAFF,TRBV6-2/TRBV6-3
CASSVSGSNIQYF,TRBV7-9
CASSQDTDRVLSPLHF,TRBV4-1
CASSHPRVGGQNTEAFF,TRBV3-1/TRBV3-2
CASSLGLASWTDTQYF,TRBV7-3
CASSTLAGGGTGELFF,TRBV9
CATSDFGRAEEQFF,TRBV24-1
CASSLEVAVNTEAFF,TRBV5-4
CASSPRGGSTNEKLFF,TRBV11-2
CASSLSLSTPAEAFF,TRBV5-1
CASSLPQETQYF,TRBV6-5
CASSFSNGNNEKLFF,TRBV7-2
CASSSGGTSGSASYNEQFF,TRBV5-1
CASSFTDTGFGGELFF,TRBV11-2
CASRPGYPETQYF,TRBV28
CSASMGTGYGEQFF,TRBV20-1
CAWNTGAYEQYF,TRBV30
CAWRHRGPSYEQYF,TRBV30
CASSLVGSGWIKNIQYF,TRBV28